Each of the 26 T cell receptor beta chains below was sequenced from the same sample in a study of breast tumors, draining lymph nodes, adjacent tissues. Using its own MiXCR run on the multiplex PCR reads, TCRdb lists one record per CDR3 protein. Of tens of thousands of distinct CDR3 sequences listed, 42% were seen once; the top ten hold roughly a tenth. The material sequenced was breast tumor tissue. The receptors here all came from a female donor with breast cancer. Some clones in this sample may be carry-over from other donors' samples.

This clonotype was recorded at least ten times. CDR3 region: CASSPSFILNNEQFF. The CDR3 DNA follows: TGCGCCAGCAGCCCCTCTTTTATACTAAACAATGAGCAGTTCTTC. The V call is TRBV5-1, the J call TRBJ2-1; no firm D call. V dropped 4 bases and J dropped 5 bases, with 16 bases sitting between them. Per germline, CDR1 SGHRS and CDR2 YFSETQ. The CDR3 is made up of 15 amino acids.

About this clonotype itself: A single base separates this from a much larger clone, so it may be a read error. CDR3 sequence: CASMQRGADGYTF. CDR3 coding DNA: TGTGCCAGCATGCAGAGGGGCGCCGATGGCTACACCTTC. The genes are TRBV6-2 or TRBV6-3 and TRBJ1-2; D may be TRBD1 (5 bases). The length of the CDR3 is 13 residues. Germline V gives CDR1 MNHEY, CDR2 SVGEGT. With 7 bases removed from V and 6 bases from J, the gap between germline ends came to 15 bases.

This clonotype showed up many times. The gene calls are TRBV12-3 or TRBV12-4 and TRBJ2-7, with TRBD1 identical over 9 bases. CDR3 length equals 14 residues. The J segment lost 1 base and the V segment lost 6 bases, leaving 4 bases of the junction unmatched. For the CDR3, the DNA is TGTGCCAGCAGAGTACAGGGGGCGTCCTACGAGCAGTACTTC. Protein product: CASRVQGASYEQYF.

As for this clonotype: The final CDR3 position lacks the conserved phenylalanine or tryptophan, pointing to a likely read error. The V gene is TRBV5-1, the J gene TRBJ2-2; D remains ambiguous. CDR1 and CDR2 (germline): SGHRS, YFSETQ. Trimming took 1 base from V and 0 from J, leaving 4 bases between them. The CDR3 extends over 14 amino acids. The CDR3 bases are TGCGCCAGCAGCTTGTCGGCGAACACCGGGGAGCTGTTTTGT. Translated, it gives CASSLSANTGELFC.

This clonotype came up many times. CDR3 sequence: CASSLGPFTDTQYF. Written as DNA, the CDR3 is TGTGCCAGCAGCTTAGGCCCCTTCACAGATACGCAGTATTTT. The rearrangement uses TRBV11-2 and TRBJ2-3; D is unclear. Germline assignment: CDR1 SGHAT and CDR2 FQNNGV. The CDR3 runs 14 residues. V was trimmed by 1 base and J by 2 bases, leaving 7 bases between them.

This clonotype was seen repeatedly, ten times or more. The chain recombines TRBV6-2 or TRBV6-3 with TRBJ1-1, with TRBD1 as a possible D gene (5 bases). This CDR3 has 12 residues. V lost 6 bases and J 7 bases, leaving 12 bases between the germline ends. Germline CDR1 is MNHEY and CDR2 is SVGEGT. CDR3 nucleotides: TGTGCCAGCAGCCACAGGAGAATTGAAGCTTTCTTT. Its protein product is CASSHRRIEAFF.

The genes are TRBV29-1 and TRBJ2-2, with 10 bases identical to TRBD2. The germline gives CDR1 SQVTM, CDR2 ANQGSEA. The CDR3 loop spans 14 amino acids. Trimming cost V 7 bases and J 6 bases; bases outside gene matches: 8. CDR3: CSARSGRLSGELFF. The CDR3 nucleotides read TGCAGCGCACGTAGCGGGAGGTTGTCCGGGGAGCTGTTTTTT.

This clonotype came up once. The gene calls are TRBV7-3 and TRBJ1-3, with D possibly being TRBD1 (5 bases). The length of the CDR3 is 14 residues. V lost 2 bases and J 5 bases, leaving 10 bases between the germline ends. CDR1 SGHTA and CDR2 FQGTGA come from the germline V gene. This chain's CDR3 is CASSLARARNTIYF. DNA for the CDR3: TGTGCCAGCAGCTTAGCCAGGGCAAGAAACACCATATATTTT.

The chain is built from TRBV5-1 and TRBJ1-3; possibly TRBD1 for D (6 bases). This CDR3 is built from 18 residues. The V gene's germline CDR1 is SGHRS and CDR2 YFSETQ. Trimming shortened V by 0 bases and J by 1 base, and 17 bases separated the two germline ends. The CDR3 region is CASSLAGTQLVSGNTIYF. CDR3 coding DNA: TGCGCCAGCAGCTTGGCCGGGACACAGTTGGTGTCTGGAAACACCATATATTTT.

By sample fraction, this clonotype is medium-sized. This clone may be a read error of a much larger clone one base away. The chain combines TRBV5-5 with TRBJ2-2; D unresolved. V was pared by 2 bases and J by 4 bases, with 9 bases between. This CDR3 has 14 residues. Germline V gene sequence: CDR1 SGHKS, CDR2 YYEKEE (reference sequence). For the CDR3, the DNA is TGTGCCAGCAGCTTTTCGGCGACCACCGGGGAGCTGTTTTTT. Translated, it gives CASSFSATTGELFF. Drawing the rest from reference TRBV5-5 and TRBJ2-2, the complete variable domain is DAGVTQSPTHLIKTRGQQVTLRCSPISGHKSVSWYQQVLGQGPQFIFQYYEKEERGRGNFPDRFSARQFPNYSSELNVNALLLGDSALYLCASSFSATTGELFFGEGSRLTVL.

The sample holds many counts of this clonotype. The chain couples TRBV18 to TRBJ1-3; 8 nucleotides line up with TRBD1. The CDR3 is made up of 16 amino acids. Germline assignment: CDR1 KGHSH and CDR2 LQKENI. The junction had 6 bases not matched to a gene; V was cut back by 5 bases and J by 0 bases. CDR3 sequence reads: CASSSGQASSGNTIYF. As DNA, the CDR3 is TGTGCCAGCTCATCGGGACAGGCGAGCTCTGGAAACACCATATATTTT. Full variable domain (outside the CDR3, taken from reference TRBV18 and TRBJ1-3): NAGVMQNPRHLVRRRGQEARLRCSPMKGHSHVYWYRQLPEEGLKFMVYLQKENIIDESGMPKERFSAEFPKEGPSILRIQQVVRGDSAAYFCASSSGQASSGNTIYFGEGSWLTVV.

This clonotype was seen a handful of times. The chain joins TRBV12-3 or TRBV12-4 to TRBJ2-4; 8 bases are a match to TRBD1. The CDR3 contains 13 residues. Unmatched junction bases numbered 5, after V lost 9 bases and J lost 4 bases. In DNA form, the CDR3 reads TGTGCCAGTGGACAGGGCGAAAAAAACATTCAGTACTTC. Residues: CASGQGEKNIQYF.

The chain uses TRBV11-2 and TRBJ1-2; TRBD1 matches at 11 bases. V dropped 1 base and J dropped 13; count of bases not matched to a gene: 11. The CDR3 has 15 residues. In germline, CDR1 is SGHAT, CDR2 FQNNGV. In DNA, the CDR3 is TGTGCCAGCAGCTTAGGGTCCGGGACAGGGGGGATTCCCACCTTC. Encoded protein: CASSLGSGTGGIPTF.

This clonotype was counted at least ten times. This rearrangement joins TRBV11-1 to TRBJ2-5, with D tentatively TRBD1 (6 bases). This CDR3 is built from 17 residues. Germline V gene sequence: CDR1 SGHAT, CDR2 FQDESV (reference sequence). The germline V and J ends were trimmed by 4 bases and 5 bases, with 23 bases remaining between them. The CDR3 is CASSSWGRGAGEETQYF. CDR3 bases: TGTGCCAGCAGCTCCTGGGGCAGGGGAGCCGGGGAGGAGACCCAGTACTTC.

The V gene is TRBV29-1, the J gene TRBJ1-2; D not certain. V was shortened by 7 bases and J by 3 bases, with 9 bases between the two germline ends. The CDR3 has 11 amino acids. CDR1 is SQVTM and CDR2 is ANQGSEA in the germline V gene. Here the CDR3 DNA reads TGCAGCGGGGAGAGGGACTATGGCTACACCTTC. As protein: CSGERDYGYTF. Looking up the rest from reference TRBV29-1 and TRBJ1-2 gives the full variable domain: SAVISQKPSRDICQRGTSLTIQCQVDSQVTMMFWYRQQPGQSLTLIATANQGSEATYESGFVIDKFPISRPNLTFSTLTVSNMSPEDSSIYLCSGERDYGYTFGSGTRLTVV.

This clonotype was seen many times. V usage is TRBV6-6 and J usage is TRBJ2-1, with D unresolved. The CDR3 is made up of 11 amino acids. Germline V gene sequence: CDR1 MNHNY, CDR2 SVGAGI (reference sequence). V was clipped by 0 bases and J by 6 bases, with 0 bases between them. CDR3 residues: CASSYSNEQFF. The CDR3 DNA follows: TGTGCCAGCAGTTACTCCAATGAGCAGTTCTTC.

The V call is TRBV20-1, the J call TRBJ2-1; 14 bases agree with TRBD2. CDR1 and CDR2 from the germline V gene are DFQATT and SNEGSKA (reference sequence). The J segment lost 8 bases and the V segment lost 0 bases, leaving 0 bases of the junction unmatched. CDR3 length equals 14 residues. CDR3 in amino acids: CSAREGLAGDEQFF. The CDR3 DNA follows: TGCAGTGCTAGAGAGGGACTAGCGGGAGATGAGCAGTTCTTC.

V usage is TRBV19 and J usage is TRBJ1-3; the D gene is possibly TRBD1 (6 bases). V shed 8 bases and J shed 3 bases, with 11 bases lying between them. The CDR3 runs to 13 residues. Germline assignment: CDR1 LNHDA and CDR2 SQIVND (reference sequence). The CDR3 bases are TGTGCCAGTGACAGGAAAGATGGAAACACCATATATTTT. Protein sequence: CASDRKDGNTIYF.

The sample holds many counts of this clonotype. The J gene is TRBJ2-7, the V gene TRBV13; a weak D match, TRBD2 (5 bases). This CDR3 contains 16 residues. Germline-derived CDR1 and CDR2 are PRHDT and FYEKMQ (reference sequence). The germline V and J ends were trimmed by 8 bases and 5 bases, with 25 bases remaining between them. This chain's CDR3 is CASARTRMTGAHEQYF. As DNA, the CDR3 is TGTGCCAGCGCTCGGACTCGGATGACCGGTGCCCACGAGCAGTACTTC. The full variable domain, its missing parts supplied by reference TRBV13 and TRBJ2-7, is AAGVIQSPRHLIKEKRETATLKCYPIPRHDTVYWYQQGPGQDPQFLISFYEKMQSDKGSIPDRFSAQQFSDYHSELNMSSLELGDSALYFCASARTRMTGAHEQYFGPGTRLTVT.

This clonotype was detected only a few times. Written as DNA, the CDR3 is TGTGCCACCACTAACGGGGGGGGCCGATCGCAGTTCTTC. Translated, it gives CATTNGGGRSQFF. The V call is TRBV6-2 or TRBV6-3, the J call TRBJ2-1; 8 bases map to TRBD2. From germline, CDR1 is MNHEY and CDR2 SVGEGT. V shed 10 bases and J 12 bases; nucleotides not matched to a gene: 14. The CDR3 contains 13 residues.

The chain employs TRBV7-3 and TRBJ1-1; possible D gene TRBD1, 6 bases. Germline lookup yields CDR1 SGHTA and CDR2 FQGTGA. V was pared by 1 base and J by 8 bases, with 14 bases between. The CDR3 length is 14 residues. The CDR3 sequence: CASSLMGSGTEAFF. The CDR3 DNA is TGTGCCAGCAGCTTAATGGGGTCTGGGACAGAAGCTTTCTTT.

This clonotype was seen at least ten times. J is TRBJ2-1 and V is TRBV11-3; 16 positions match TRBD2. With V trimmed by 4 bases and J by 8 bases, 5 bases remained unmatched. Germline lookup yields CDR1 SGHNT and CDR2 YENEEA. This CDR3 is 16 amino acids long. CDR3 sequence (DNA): TGTGCCAGCAGCTCCGGGACTAGCGGGAGGGTTGATGAGCAGTTCTTC. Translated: CASSSGTSGRVDEQFF.

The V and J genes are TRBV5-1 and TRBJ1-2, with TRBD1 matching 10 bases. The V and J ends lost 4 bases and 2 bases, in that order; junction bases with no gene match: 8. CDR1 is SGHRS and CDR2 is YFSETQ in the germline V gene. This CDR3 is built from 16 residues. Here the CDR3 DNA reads TGCGCCAGCAGCGGTGGGGGGGACAGGGGCAACTATGGCTACACCTTC. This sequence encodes CASSGGGDRGNYGYTF.

The CDR3 here is CASSSRAGVANIQYF. The CDR3 DNA sequence: TGTGCCAGCAGCTCCCGGGCAGGGGTGGCAAACATTCAGTACTTC. V and J are TRBV5-6 and TRBJ2-4; the D gene is possibly TRBD1 (6 bases). The V end was cut by 3 bases, the J end by 6 bases, with 16 bases between. The CDR3 consists of 15 residues. Germline CDR1 and CDR2: SGHDT and YYEEEE.

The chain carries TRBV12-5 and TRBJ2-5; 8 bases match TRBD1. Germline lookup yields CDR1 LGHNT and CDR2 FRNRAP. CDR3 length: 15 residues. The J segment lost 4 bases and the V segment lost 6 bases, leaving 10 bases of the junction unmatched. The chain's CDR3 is CASGTGDRSRETQYF. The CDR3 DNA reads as TGTGCTAGTGGAACAGGGGACAGGAGTCGAGAGACCCAGTACTTC.

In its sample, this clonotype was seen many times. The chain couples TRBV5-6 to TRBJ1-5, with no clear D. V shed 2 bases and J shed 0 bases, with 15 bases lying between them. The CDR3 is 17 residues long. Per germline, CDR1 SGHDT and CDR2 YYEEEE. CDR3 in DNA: TGTGCCAGCAGCTTATTTGGGCGGGGTGGTAGCAATCAGCCCCAGCATTTT. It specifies CASSLFGRGGSNQPQHF.